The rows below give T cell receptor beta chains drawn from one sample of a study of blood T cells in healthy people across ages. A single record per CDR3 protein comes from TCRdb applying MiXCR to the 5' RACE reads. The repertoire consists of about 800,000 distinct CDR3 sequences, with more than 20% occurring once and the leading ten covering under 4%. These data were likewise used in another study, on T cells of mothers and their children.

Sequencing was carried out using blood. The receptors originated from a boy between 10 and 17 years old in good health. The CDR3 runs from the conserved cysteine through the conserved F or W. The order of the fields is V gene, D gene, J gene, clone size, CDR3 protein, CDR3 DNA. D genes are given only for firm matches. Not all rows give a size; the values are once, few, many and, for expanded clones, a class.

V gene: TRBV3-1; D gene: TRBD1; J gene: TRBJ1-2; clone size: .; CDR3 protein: CASRHGTASGYTF; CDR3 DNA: TGTGCCAGCAGGCATGGGACAGCGAGTGGCTACACCTTC
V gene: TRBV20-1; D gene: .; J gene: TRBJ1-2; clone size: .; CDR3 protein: CSARDPEGEAIYGYTF; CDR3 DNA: TGCAGTGCTAGAGACCCCGAAGGGGAGGCGATCTATGGCTACACCTTC
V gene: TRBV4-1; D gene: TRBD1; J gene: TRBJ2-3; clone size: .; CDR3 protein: CASSQELGQGRTDTQYF; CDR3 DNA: TGCGCCAGCAGCCAAGAGTTAGGACAGGGACGGACAGATACGCAGTATTTT
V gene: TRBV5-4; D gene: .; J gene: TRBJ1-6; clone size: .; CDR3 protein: CASSARDGNWDSPLHF; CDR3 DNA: TGTGCCAGCAGCGCCCGGGACGGCAATTGGGATTCACCCCTCCACTTT
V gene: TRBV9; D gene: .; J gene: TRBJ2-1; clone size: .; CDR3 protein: CASSVATGGTEQFF; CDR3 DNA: TGTGCCAGCAGCGTAGCTACCGGTGGCACTGAGCAGTTCTTC
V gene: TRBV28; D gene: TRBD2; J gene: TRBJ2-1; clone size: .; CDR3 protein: CASSGRLAGDTYNEQFF; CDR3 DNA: TGTGCCAGCAGTGGACGACTAGCGGGGGACACCTACAATGAGCAGTTCTTC
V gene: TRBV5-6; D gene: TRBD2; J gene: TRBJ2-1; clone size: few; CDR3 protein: CASSLTSGRANEQFF; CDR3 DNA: TGTGCCAGCAGCTTAACTAGCGGGAGGGCCAATGAGCAGTTCTTC
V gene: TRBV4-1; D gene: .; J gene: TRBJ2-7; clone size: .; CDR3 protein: CASSPPGIAYEQYF; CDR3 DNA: TGCGCCAGCAGCCCCCCGGGTATCGCCTACGAGCAGTACTTC
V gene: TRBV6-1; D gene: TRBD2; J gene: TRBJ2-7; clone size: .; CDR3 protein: CASSEVAGGGEQYF; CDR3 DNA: TGTGCCAGCAGTGAGGTAGCGGGAGGCGGCGAGCAGTACTTC
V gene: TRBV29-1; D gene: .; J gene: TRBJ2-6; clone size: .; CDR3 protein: CSVERDTDSGANVLTF; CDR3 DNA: TGCAGCGTCGAACGGGACACTGACTCTGGGGCCAACGTCCTGACTTTC
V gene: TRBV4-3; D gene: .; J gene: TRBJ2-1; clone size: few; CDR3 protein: CASSQSSGSSYNEQFF; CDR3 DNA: TGCGCCAGCAGCCAATCGAGCGGAAGCTCCTACAATGAGCAGTTCTTC
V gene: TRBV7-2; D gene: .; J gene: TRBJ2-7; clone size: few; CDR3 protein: CASSLAQGLSYEQYF; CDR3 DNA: TGTGCCAGCAGCTTAGCGCAGGGTTTATCCTACGAGCAGTACTTC
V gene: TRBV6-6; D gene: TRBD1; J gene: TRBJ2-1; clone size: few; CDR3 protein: CASHQPGTGRSEQFF; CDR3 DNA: TGTGCCAGCCATCAACCCGGGACAGGGAGGAGTGAGCAGTTCTTC
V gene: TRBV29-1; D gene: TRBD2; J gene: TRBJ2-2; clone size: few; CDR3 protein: CSVEDRTSGSHTGELFF; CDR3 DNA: TGCAGCGTTGAAGATCGGACTAGCGGGAGTCACACCGGGGAGCTGTTTTTT
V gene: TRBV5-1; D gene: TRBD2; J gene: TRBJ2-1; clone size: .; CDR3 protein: CASSLEGTREANEQFF; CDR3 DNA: TGCGCCAGCAGCCTGGAAGGGACTAGAGAGGCCAATGAGCAGTTCTTC
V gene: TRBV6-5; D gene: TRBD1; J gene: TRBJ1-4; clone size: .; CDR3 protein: CASSYRRQGSYKKLFF; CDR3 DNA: TGTGCCAGCAGTTACCGCCGACAGGGCTCCTATAAAAAACTGTTTTTT
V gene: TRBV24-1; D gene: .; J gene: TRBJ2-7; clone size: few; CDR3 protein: CATSDVNYEQYF; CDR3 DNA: TGTGCCACCAGTGACGTAAACTACGAGCAGTACTTC
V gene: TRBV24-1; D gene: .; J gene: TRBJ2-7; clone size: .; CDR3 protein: CATAEGGSNYEQYF; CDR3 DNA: TGTGCCACCGCAGAGGGGGGGTCGAACTACGAGCAGTACTTC
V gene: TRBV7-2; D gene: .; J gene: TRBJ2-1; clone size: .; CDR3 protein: CASSFHGGNNEQFF; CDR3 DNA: TGTGCCAGCAGCTTTCACGGAGGAAACAATGAGCAGTTCTTC
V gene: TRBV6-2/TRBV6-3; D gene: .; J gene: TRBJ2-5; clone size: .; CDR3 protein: CASSEEGLETQYF; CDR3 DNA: TGTGCCAGCTCCGAGGAGGGGCTGGAGACCCAGTACTTC
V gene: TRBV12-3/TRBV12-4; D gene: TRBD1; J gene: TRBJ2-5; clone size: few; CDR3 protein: CASRLSQGQQETQYF; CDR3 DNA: TGTGCCAGCAGGTTATCACAGGGACAGCAAGAGACCCAGTACTTC
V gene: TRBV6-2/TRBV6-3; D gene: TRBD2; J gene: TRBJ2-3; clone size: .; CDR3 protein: CASSLIPRGGPSDTQYF; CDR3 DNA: TGTGCCAGCAGTCTTATCCCGCGGGGGGGACCATCAGATACGCAGTATTTT
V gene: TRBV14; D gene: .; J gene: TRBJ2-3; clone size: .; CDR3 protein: CASSQDLVTDTQYF; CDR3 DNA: TGTGCCAGCAGCCAAGATCTGGTCACAGATACGCAGTATTTT
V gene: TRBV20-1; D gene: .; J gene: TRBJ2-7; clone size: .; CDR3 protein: CSAPRDRSYEQYF; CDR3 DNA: TGCAGTGCTCCCAGGGACCGCTCCTACGAGCAGTACTTC
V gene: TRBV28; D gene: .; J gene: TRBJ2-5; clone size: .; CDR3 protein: CASRYQGGSKWETQYF; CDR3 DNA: TGTGCCAGCAGATACCAAGGAGGGTCCAAGTGGGAGACCCAGTACTTC
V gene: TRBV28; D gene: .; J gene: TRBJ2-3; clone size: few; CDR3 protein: CASSWAQETSTDTQYF; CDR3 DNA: TGTGCCAGCAGTTGGGCGCAGGAGACTAGCACAGATACGCAGTATTTT
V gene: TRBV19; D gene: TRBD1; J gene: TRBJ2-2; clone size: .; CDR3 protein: CASKTGVTGELFF; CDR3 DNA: TGTGCCAGTAAAACAGGGGTAACCGGGGAGCTGTTTTTT
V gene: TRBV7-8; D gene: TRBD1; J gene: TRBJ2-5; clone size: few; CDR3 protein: CASSPVPRQGETQYF; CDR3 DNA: TGTGCCAGCAGCCCCGTTCCCCGACAGGGGGAGACCCAGTACTTC
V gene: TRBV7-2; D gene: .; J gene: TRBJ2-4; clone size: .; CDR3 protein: CASSLVMGESIQYF; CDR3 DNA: TGTGCCAGCAGCTTAGTTATGGGGGAGAGCATTCAGTACTTC
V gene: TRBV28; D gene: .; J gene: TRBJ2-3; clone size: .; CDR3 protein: CASSRGTLGTDTQYF; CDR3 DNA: TGTGCCAGCAGCCGAGGGACTTTGGGCACAGATACGCAGTATTTT
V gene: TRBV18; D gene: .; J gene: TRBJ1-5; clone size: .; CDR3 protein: CASSLTPDSNQPQHF; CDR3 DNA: TGTGCCAGCTCACTTACCCCGGATTCCAATCAGCCCCAGCATTTT
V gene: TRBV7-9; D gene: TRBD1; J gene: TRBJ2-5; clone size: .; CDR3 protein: CVSSLDFTGEETQYF; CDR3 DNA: TGTGTCAGCAGCTTAGATTTCACAGGGGAAGAGACCCAGTACTTC
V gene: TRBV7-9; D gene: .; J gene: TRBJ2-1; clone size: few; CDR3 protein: CATRGAVLNEQFF; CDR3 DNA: TGTGCCACCAGGGGGGCCGTATTAAATGAGCAGTTCTTC
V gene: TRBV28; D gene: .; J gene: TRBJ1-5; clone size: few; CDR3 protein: CASRPPSDGSNQPQHF; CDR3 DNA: TGTGCCAGCAGGCCTCCTTCCGACGGTTCAAATCAGCCCCAGCATTTT
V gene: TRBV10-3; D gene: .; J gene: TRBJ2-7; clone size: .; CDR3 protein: CAIGLAGLSYEQYF; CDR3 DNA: TGTGCCATCGGCTTGGCAGGACTCTCCTACGAGCAGTACTTC
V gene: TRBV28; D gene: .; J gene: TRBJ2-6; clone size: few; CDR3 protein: CASSLFRKAGANVLTF; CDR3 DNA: TGTGCCAGCAGTTTATTTAGGAAGGCTGGGGCCAACGTCCTGACTTTC
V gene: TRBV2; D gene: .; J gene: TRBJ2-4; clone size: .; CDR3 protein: CASSLGLPSPNIQYF; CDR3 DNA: TGTGCCAGCAGCTTGGGACTCCCTAGCCCTAACATTCAGTACTTC
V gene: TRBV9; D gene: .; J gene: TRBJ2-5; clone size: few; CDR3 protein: CASSVEPYGVSETQYF; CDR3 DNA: TGTGCCAGCAGCGTTGAACCGTATGGGGTATCGGAGACCCAGTACTTC
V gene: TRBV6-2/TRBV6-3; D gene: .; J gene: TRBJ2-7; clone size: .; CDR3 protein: CASSLARNYEQYF; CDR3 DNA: TGTGCCAGCAGCTTAGCGAGGAACTACGAGCAGTACTTC
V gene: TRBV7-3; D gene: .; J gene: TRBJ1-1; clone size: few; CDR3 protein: CASSFDSGGAEAFF; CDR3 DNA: TGTGCCAGCAGCTTTGACAGCGGGGGGGCGGAGGCTTTCTTT
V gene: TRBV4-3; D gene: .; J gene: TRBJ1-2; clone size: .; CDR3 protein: CASGQGSGWGIYGYTF; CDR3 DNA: TGCGCCAGCGGCCAAGGTTCAGGATGGGGGATCTATGGCTACACCTTC
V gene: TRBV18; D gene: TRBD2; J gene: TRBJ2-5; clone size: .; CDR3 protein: CASSPIAGEQYF; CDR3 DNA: TGTGCCAGCTCACCGATAGCGGGAGAGCAGTACTTC
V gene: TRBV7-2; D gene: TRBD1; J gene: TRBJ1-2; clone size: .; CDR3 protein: CASSPGQNYGCTF; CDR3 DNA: TGTGCCAGCAGCCCGGGACAGAACTATGGCTGCACCTTC
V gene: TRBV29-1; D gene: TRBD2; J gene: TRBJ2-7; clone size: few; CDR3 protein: CSVPGTSGVYEQYF; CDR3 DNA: TGCAGCGTCCCTGGGACTAGCGGGGTGTACGAGCAGTACTTC
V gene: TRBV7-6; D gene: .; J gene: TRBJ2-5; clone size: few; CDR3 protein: CASSPPGWGSGETQYF; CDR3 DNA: TGTGCCAGCAGCCCCCCTGGGTGGGGTTCTGGGGAGACCCAGTACTTC
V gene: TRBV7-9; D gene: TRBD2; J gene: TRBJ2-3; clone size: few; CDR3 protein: CASSPPPGLADTSTDTQYF; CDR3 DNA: TGTGCCAGCAGCCCGCCTCCGGGACTAGCGGATACTAGCACAGATACGCAGTATTTT
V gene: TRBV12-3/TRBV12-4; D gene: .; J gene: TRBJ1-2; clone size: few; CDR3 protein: CASRTTGSDGYTF; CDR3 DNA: TGTGCCAGCAGGACAACAGGGTCGGATGGCTACACCTTC
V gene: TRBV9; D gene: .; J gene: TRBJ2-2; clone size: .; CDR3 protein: CASSVGESGGRGELFF; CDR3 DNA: TGTGCCAGCAGCGTAGGTGAAAGTGGAGGCCGGGGGGAGCTGTTTTTT
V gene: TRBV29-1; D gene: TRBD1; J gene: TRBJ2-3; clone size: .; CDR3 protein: CSVRGLRTDTQYF; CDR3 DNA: TGCAGCGTTAGGGGGCTTCGCACAGATACGCAGTATTTT
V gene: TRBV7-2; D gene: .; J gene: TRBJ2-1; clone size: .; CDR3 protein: CASSLSQSRRYTSSYNEQFF; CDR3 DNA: TGTGCCAGCAGCTTAAGTCAGTCGAGGCGGTACACCAGCTCCTACAATGAGCAGTTCTTC
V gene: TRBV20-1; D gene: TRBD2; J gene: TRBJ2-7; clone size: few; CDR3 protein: CSARGRLAGGNEQYF; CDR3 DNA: TGCAGTGCTAGAGGACGACTAGCGGGAGGCAACGAGCAGTACTTC
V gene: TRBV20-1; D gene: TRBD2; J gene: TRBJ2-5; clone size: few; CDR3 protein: CSARGGLADRGTQYF; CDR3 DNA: TGCAGTGCTAGAGGGGGACTAGCGGACCGAGGGACCCAGTACTTC
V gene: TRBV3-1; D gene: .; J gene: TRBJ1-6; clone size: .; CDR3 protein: CASSQVVAGTGPSPLHF; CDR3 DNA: TGTGCCAGCAGCCAAGTCGTCGCCGGGACGGGACCTTCACCCCTCCACTTT
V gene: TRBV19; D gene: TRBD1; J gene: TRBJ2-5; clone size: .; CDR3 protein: CASSRRDRVETPYF; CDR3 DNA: TGTGCCAGTAGTCGCCGGGACAGGGTGGAGACCCCGTACTTC
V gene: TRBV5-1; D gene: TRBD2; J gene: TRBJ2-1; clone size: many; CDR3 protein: CASSPRTSGNLEQFF; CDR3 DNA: TGCGCCAGCAGCCCCAGGACTAGCGGGAACTTGGAGCAGTTCTTC
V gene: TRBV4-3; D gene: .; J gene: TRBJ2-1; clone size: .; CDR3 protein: CASSLGQGLAYNEQFF; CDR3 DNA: TGCGCCAGCAGCCTAGGGCAGGGGCTGGCCTACAATGAGCAGTTCTTC
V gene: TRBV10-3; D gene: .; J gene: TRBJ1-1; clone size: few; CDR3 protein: CAVSESFSVQGGAFF; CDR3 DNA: TGTGCCGTCAGTGAGTCGTTTTCAGTACAGGGCGGCGCTTTCTTT
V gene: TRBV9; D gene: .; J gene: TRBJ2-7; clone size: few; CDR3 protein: CASSPGAGRSYEQYF; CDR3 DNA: TGTGCCAGCAGCCCTGGGGCGGGAAGGTCCTACGAGCAGTACTTC